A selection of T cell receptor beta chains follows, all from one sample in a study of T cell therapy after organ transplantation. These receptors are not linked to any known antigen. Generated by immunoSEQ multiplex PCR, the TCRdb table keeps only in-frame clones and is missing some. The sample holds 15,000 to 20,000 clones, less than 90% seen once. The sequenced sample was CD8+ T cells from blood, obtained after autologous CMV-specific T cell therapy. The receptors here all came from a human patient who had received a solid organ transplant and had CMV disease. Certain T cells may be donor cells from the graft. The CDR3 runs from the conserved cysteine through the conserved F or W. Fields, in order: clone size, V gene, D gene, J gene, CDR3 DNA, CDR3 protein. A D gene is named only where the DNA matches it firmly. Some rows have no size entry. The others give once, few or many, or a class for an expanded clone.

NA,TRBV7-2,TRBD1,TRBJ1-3,TGTGCCAGCAGCTTAGAGGGGGCAGGGGGAACTCTCTTCGGAAACACCATATATTTT,CASSLEGAGGTLFGNTIYF
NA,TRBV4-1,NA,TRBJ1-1,TGCGCCAGCAGCCAGACGGCCCCTCGGTTCCTGAACACTGAAGCTTTCTTT,CASSQTAPRFLNTEAFF
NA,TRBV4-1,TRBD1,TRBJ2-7,TGCGCCAGCAGCCTTTCCGGGACAGGGACCTACGAGCAGTACTTC,CASSLSGTGTYEQYF
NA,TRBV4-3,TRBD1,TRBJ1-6,TGCGCCAGCAGCCAAGATAGGCAGGGGGCAGGTAATTCACCCCTCCACTTT,CASSQDRQGAGNSPLHF
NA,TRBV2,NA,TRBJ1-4,TGTGCCAGCAGGTTAGCGATTTATGATGAAAAACTGTTTTTT,CASRLAIYDEKLFF
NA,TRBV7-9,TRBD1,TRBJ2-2,TGTGCCAGCAGCGAACAGACAGGGCTGAACACCGGGGAGCTGTTTTTT,CASSEQTGLNTGELFF
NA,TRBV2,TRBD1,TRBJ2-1,TGTGCCACCGGACAGGGGGGCTACAATGAGCAGTTCTTC,CATGQGGYNEQFF
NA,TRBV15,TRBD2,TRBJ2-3,TGTGCCACCAGCAGGGGGACTAGCGGCACAGATACGCAGTATTTT,CATSRGTSGTDTQYF
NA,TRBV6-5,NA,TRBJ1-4,TGTGCCAGCAGTTACGATCGGGGAACTAATGAAAAACTGTTTTTT,CASSYDRGTNEKLFF
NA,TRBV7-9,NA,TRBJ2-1,TGTGCCAGCAGCGGAGTCCGAAGTCTAGCGAGGTCCTCCTACAATGAGCAGTTCTTC,CASSGVRSLARSSYNEQFF
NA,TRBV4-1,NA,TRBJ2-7,TGCGCCAGCAGCCAAGAAGTGGGAAAGGGCTCCTACGAGCAGTACTTC,CASSQEVGKGSYEQYF
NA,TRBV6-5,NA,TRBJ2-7,TGTGCCAGCAGTTACTCGCTAGGGAGCGAGCAGTACTTC,CASSYSLGSEQYF
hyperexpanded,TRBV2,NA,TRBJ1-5,TGTGCCAGCAGTATCCAGGGCTATCAGCCCCAGCATTTT,CASSIQGYQPQHF
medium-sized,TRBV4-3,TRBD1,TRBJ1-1,TGCGCCAGCAGCCAAACAGGGGCCCTGAACACTGAAGCTTTCTTT,CASSQTGALNTEAFF
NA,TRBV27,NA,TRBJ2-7,TGTGCCAGCAGTTTAGGGGGCCGATCCTACGAGCAGTACTTC,CASSLGGRSYEQYF
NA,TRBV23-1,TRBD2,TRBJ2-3,TGCGCCAGCCCCTCTAGGGGACTAGCGGGACTTCTCACAGATACGCAGTATTTT,CASPSRGLAGLLTDTQYF
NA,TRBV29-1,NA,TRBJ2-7,TGCAGCGGCGGCTCAGGCGAAGGATACGAGCAGTACTTC,CSGGSGEGYEQYF
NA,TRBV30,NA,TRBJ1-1,TGTGCCTGGGCTCCCGGGGGGGACACTGAAGCTTTCTTT,CAWAPGGDTEAFF
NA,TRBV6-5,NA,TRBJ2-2,TGTGCCAGCAGCTACCCCCCGGGGGAGCTGTTTTTT,CASSYPPGELFF
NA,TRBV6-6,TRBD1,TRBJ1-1,TGTGCCAGCAGTTCCTACAGGGGGAGGACTGAAGCTTTCTTT,CASSSYRGRTEAFF
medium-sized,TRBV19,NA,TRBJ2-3,TGTGCCAGTAGTATCGGTTTAAATTTAGCGGAGAACACGCAGTATTTT,CASSIGLNLAENTQYF
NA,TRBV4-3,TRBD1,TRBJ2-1,TGCGCCAGCAGCCAAGGGACAGGGGCAAATGAGCAGTTCTTC,CASSQGTGANEQFF
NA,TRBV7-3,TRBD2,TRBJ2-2,TGTGCCAGCAGCTTTATAGGCGGGGGGATTTCCGCGAACACCGGGGAGCTGTTTTTT,CASSFIGGGISANTGELFF
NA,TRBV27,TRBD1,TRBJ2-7,TGTGCCAGCAGTTTATCGGCCGGGACAGGGGTCTACGAGCAGTACTTC,CASSLSAGTGVYEQYF
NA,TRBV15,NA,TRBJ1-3,TGTGCCACCAGTTCGTCCGGAAACACCATATATTTT,CATSSSGNTIYF
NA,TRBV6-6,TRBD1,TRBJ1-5,TGTGCCAGCAGTAACGTTTGGGACAGGGATGGTCAGCCCCAGCATTTT,CASSNVWDRDGQPQHF
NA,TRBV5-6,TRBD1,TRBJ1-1,TGTGCCAGCAGCTTCGGACAGGGAACTGAAGCTTTCTTT,CASSFGQGTEAFF
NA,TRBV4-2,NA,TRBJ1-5,TGTGCCAGCAGCCAAGGTCAAGGGGGAGGAGATCAGCCCCAGCATTTT,CASSQGQGGGDQPQHF
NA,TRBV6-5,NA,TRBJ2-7,TGTGCCAGCATGTCGGCTGGCTCCTACGAGCAGTACTTC,CASMSAGSYEQYF
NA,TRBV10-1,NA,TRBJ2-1,TGCGCCAGCAGTGAGTCAGGTGGGATCCACGGTGAGCAGTTCTTC,CASSESGGIHGEQFF
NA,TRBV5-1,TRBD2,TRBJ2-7,TGCGCCAGCACCAAAGCGGGAGGGCCTAGGTACGAGCAGTACTTC,CASTKAGGPRYEQYF
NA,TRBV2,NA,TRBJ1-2,TGTGCCAGCAGTGAAATCGTCTATGGCTACACCTTC,CASSEIVYGYTF
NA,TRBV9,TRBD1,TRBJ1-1,TGTGCCAGCAGCGGCGTGGCGACAGGGCGGACTGAAGCTTTCTTT,CASSGVATGRTEAFF
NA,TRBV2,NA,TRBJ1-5,TGTGCCAGCAGTGAAGAAACAAACGGTCAGCCCCAGCATTTT,CASSEETNGQPQHF
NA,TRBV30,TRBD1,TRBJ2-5,TGTGCCTGGAGTGCCCTACTACAGGGGGCAGAGACCCAGTACTTC,CAWSALLQGAETQYF
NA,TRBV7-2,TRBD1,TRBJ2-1,TGTGCCAGCAGCTTAGCGGGACAGGGATACAATGAGCAGTTCTTC,CASSLAGQGYNEQFF
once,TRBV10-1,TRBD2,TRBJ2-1,TGCGCCGGCCCAATAACGACTAGCGGAACGAATAATGAGCAGTTCTTC,CAGPITTSGTNNEQFF
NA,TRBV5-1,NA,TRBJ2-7,TGTGCCAGCAGCTTGGAAGGGTCCTACGAGCAGTACTTC,CASSLEGSYEQYF
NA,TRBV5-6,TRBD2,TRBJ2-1,TGTGCCAGCAGCCCCTGGGGCCTTGTAGCGGGCACCTACAATGAGCAGTTCTTC,CASSPWGLVAGTYNEQFF
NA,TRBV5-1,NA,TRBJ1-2,TGCGCCAGCAGCTTGAATAGGGAATCTGGCTACACCTTC,CASSLNRESGYTF
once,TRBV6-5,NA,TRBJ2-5,TGTGCCACAAAAAAAGGGGGGTACCAAGAGACCCAGTACTTC,CATKKGGYQETQYF
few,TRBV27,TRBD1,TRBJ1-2,TGTGCCAGCAGCCCCGGACAGGCGTCCTTTAACTATGGCTACACCTTC,CASSPGQASFNYGYTF
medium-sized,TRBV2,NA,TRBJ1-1,TGTGCCAGCAGTGGAAGTCGCGGACAGACCATGAACACTGAAGCTTTCTTT,CASSGSRGQTMNTEAFF
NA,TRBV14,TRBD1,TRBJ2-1,TGTGCCAGCAGCCAAGATCACGACAGGGAAGGTATGTTGCGGGCCAATGAGCAGTTCTTC,CASSQDHDREGMLRANEQFF
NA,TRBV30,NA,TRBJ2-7,TGTGCCTTGGGGACGGGTCCCTCCTACGAGCAGTACTTC,CALGTGPSYEQYF
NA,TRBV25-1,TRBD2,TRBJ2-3,TGTGCCAGCAGGGCGACGGGACTAGCGGGCGGTGGCACAGATACGCAGTATTTT,CASRATGLAGGGTDTQYF
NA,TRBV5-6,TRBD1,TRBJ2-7,TGTGCCAGCAGGTTGGGGCCCGGGACAGGGGGACCCTACGAGCAGTACTTC,CASRLGPGTGGPYEQYF
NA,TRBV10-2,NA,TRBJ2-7,TGCGCCAGCACCGAGGGGGACCTTCCCTACGAGCAGTACTTC,CASTEGDLPYEQYF